This TCR beta chain derives from a study of blood T cell repertoires in COVID-19. This clone was counted only a few times. Sequencing used immunoSEQ multiplex PCR; TCRdb keeps in-frame clones, though not all of them. The sample contains some 40,000 clones, roughly 80% of which appear only once. The CDR3 covers 15 residues. Germline CDR1 reads LGHDT; CDR2 reads YNNKEL (reference sequence). Trimming took 5 bases from V and 4 from J; bases not matched to a gene: 5. The sample was peripheral blood. V usage is TRBV3-1 (or the pseudogene TRBV3-2) and J usage is TRBJ2-7; 13 nucleotides align to TRBD2. The sequence derives from a man in his 60s in a cohort sampled during active COVID-19. This CDR3 is CASSELAGGGYEQYF. In nucleotides, the CDR3 is TGTGCCAGCAGCGAACTAGCGGGAGGGGGATACGAGCAGTACTTC.